This T cell receptor beta chain was found in a study of regulatory T cells in long-lasting Graves disease. Arm-PCR of CDR3 regions with iRepertoire HTBI primers generated TCR beta libraries. TCRdb ran MiXCR on the multiplex PCR reads and lists one entry per CDR3 protein. The sample contains 350,000 to 500,000 distinct CDR3 sequences, 14% of which appear only once. This CDR3 comprises 16 residues. Germline-derived CDR1 and CDR2 are MDHEN and SYDVKM. Specified time point: newly diagnosed GD, antithyroid drugs for less than 3 months. RNA from PBMCs was the source of the TCR library. This clonotype occurred many times. The antigen is not known. The junction departs from germline at one end; a sequencing error may be responsible. Study-wide findings and caveats: Public clonotype sharing was higher in persistent than newly diagnosed patients.

These data also formed part of another study, on T cells in Graves' hyperthyroidism and ophthalmopathy. That study reports: Patients aged 18 to 65 had newly diagnosed hyperthyroidism that had lasted under 2 months. Most clonotypes that expanded in the thyroid above 0.001 also showed up in blood. The model forecast ophthalmopathy, anticipating it by a median around 6.5 months before onset.

The sequence was obtained from a woman between 45 and 65 years old with Graves disease. The chain combines TRBV28 with TRBJ2-3; the D gene is possibly TRBD1 (6 bases). The sequencing used peripheral blood mononuclear cells (PBMCs), collected at new diagnosis, from a patient treated with antithyroid drugs. As DNA, the CDR3 is TGTGCCAGCAGGGTGGGGTCGGGACACACCACAGATACGCAGTACTTT. Protein: CASRVGSGHTTDTQYF.